The 9 T cell receptor beta chains reported below all come from one sample, sequenced in a study of T cells after posttransplantation cyclophosphamide. The assay was immunoSEQ multiplex PCR, and TCRdb's table has in-frame clones only and misses some. The sample holds around 50,000 clones, about 90% seen once. Material: PBMCs. These receptors all stem from a woman aged 45-59 years in good health and a related stem cell transplant donor.

The chain uses TRBV7-9 and TRBJ1-2; D is perhaps TRBD1 (6 bases). The CDR3 runs to 13 residues. CDR1 and CDR2 from the germline V gene are SEHNR and FQNEAQ (reference sequence). V lost 3 bases and J 5 bases, leaving 10 bases between the germline ends. CDR3 DNA: TGTGCCAGCAGCTTGGAGACAGGTTATGGCTACACCTTC. It yields the protein CASSLETGYGYTF.

The CDR3 DNA sequence: TGTGCCAGCTCACCAAGCCCAACCGGGGGGGACCAAGAGACCCAGTACTTC. This codes for CASSPSPTGGDQETQYF. The chain links TRBV18 to TRBJ2-5; TRBD2 matches at 8 bases. Unmatched junction bases numbered 8, after V lost 2 bases and J lost 0 bases. The CDR3 is made up of 17 amino acids. CDR1 and CDR2 from the germline V gene are KGHSH and LQKENI.

The rearrangement joins TRBV28 to TRBJ1-5, with 9 bases fitting TRBD1. Germline V CDR1 and CDR2: MDHEN, SYDVKM. The CDR3 sequence is 15 residues long. The junction had 9 bases not matched to a gene; V was cut back by 8 bases and J by 4 bases. CDR3 nucleotide sequence: TGTGCCAGCCGAGATGACAGGGGGTCAAATCAGCCCCAGCATTTT. Translated, it gives CASRDDRGSNQPQHF.

This chain links TRBV19 with TRBJ1-1; 7 bases fit TRBD1. V lost 5 bases and J lost 2; bases outside the gene matches: 5. CDR3 length equals 14 residues. Germline V lookup: CDR1 LNHDA, CDR2 SQIVND (reference sequence). The CDR3 loop reads CASSWSGGNTEAFF. CDR3 nucleotides: TGTGCCAGTAGTTGGTCAGGGGGAAACACTGAAGCTTTCTTT.

The V and J genes are TRBV19 and TRBJ1-4; possible D gene TRBD1, 6 bases. This CDR3 has 14 amino acids. The V gene's germline CDR1 is LNHDA and CDR2 SQIVND (reference sequence). Between the trimmed V and J ends, which lost 7 bases and 3 bases, there was a span of 12 bases. CDR3 bases: TGTGCCAGTAAGGGGGTCAGGGCTAATGAAAAACTGTTTTTT. The encoded protein is CASKGVRANEKLFF.

The chain has TRBV19 and TRBJ2-2; TRBD2 matches 12 bases. The germline V gene encodes CDR1 LNHDA and CDR2 SQIVND (reference sequence). The CDR3 totals 17 residues. Trimming took 10 bases from V and 6 from J; bases not matched to a gene: 15. The CDR3 reads CATETQTSGGFPGELFF. DNA for the CDR3: TGTGCCACCGAAACGCAGACTAGCGGGGGCTTCCCCGGGGAGCTGTTTTTT.

This chain connects TRBV6-1 to TRBJ1-5; no clear D gene. The V gene's germline CDR1 is MNHNS and CDR2 SASEGT. With 7 bases removed from V and 7 bases from J, the gap between germline ends came to 11 bases. The CDR3 loop spans 12 amino acids. CDR3 sequence (DNA): TGTGCCAGCAAGCCGGGAGGGCAGCCCCAGCATTTT. Its protein is CASKPGGQPQHF.

This rearrangement joins TRBV30 to TRBJ1-4; a weak D match, TRBD1 (5 bases). V lost 3 bases and J 4 bases, leaving 9 bases between the germline ends. Germline V lookup: CDR1 GTSNPN, CDR2 SVGIG (reference sequence). CDR3 length: 13 residues. CDR3 DNA sequence: TGTGCCTGGAGCTGGGGGGATAATGAAAAACTGTTTTTT. Protein product: CAWSWGDNEKLFF.

The V gene is TRBV6-5, the J gene TRBJ1-1; TRBD1 agrees at 8 bases. Trimming removed 5 bases from V and 1 base from J; junction bases left unmatched: 3. This CDR3 is 14 amino acids long. The germline V gene has CDR1 MNHEY and CDR2 SVGAGI. The CDR3 DNA follows: TGTGCCAGCAGTAACGGACAGGGGAACACTGAAGCTTTCTTT. This gives the protein CASSNGQGNTEAFF.